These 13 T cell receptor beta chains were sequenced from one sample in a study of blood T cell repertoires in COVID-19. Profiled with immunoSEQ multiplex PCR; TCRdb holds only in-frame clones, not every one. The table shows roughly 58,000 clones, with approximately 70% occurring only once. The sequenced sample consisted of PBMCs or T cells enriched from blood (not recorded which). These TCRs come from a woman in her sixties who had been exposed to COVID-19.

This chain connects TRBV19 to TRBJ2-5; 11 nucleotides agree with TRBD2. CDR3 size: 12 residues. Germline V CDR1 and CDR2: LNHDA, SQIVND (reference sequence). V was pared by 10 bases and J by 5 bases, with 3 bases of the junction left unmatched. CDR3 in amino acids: CATRTSGETQYF. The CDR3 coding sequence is TGTGCCACCAGGACTAGCGGGGAGACCCAGTACTTC.

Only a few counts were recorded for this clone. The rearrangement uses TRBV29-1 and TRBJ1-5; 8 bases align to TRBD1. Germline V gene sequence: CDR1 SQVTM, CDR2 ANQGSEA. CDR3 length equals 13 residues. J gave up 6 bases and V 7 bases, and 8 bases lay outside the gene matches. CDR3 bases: TGCAGCGCTACGACAGGGGCGAGTCAGCCCCAGCATTTT. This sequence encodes CSATTGASQPQHF. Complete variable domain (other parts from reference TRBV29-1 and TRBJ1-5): SAVISQKPSRDICQRGTSLTIQCQVDSQVTMMFWYRQQPGQSLTLIATANQGSEATYESGFVIDKFPISRPNLTFSTLTVSNMSPEDSSIYLCSATTGASQPQHFGDGTRLSIL.

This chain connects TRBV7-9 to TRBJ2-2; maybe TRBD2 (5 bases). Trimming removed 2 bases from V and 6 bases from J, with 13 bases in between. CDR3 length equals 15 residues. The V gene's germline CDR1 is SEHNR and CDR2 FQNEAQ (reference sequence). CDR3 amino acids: CASSLHTGGAGELFF. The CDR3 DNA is TGTGCCAGCAGCTTACACACCGGAGGTGCCGGGGAGCTGTTTTTT. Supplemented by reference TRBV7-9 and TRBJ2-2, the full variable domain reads DTGVSQNPRHKITKRGQNVTFRCDPISEHNRLYWYRQTLGQGPEFLTYFQNEAQLEKSRLLSDRFSAERPKGSFSTLEIQRTEQGDSAMYLCASSLHTGGAGELFFGEGSRLTVL.

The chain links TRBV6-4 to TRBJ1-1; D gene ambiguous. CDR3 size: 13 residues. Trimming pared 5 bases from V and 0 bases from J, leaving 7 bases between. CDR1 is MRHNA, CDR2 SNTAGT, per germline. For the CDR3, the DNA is TGTGCCAGCAGTTACAACATGAACACTGAAGCTTTCTTT. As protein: CASSYNMNTEAFF.

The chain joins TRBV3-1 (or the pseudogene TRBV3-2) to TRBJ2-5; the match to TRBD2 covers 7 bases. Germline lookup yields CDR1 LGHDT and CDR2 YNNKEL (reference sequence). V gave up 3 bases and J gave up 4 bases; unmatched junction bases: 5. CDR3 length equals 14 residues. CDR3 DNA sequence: TGTGCCAGCAGCCACTCGGGAGGCTCAGAGACCCAGTACTTC. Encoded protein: CASSHSGGSETQYF.

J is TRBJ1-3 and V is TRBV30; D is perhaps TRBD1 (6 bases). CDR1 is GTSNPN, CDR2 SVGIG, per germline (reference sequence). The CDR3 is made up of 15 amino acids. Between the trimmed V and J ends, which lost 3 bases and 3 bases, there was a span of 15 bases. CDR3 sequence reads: CAWSATGLGGNTIYF. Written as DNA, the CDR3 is TGTGCCTGGAGCGCTACAGGGTTGGGTGGAAACACCATATATTTT.

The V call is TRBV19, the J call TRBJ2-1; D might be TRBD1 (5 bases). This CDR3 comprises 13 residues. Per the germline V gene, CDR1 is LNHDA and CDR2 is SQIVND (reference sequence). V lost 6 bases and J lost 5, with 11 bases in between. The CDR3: CASRTTVNNEQFF. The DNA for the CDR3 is TGTGCCAGTAGAACGACAGTTAACAATGAGCAGTTCTTC.

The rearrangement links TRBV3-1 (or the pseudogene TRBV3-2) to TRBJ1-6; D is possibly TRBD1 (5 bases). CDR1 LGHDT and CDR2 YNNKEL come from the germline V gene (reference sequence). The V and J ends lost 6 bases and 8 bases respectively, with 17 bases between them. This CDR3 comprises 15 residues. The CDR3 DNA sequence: TGTGCCAGCAGGGACTGGGGGGATGGAGATTCACCCCTCCACTTT. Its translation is CASRDWGDGDSPLHF.

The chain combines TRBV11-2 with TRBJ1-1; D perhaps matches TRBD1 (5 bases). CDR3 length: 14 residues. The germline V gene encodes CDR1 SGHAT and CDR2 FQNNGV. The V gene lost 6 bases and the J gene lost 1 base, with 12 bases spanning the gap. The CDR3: CASRLQGSNTEAFF. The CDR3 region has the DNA TGTGCCAGCAGGTTGCAGGGTTCGAACACTGAAGCTTTCTTT. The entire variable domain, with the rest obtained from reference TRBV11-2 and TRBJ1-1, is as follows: EAGVAQSPRYKIIEKRQSVAFWCNPISGHATLYWYQQILGQGPKLLIQFQNNGVVDDSQLPKDRFSAERLKGVDSTLKIQPAKLEDSAVYLCASRLQGSNTEAFFGQGTRLTVV.

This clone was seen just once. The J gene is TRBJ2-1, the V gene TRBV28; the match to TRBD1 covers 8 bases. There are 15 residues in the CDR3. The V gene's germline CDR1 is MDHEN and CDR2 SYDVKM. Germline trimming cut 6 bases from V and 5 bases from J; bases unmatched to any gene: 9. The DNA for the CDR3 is TGTGCCAGCAGACGGACCAGGGGGCTCCACAATGAGCAGTTCTTC. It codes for CASRRTRGLHNEQFF.

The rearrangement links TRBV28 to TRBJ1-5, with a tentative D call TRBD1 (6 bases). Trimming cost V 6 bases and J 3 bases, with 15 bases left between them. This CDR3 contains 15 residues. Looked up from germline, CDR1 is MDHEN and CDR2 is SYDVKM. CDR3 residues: CASRGQGLHNQPQHF. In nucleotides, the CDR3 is TGTGCCAGCAGAGGCCAGGGGCTCCACAATCAGCCCCAGCATTTT. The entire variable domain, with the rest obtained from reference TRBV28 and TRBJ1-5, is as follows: DVKVTQSSRYLVKRTGEKVFLECVQDMDHENMFWYRQDPGLGLRLIYFSYDVKMKEKGDIPEGYSVSREKKERFSLILESASTNQTSMYLCASRGQGLHNQPQHFGDGTRLSIL.

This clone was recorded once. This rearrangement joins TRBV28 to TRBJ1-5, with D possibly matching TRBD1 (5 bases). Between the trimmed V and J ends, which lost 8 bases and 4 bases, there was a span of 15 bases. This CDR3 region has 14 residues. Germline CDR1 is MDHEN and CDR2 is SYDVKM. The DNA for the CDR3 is TGTGCCAGCCGGGGACTCCCAAATAATCAGCCCCAGCATTTT. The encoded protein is CASRGLPNNQPQHF.

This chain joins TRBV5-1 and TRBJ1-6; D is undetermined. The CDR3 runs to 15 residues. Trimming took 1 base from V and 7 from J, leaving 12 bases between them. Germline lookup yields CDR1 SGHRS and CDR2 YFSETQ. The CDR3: CASSLRFAPNSPLHF. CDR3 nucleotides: TGCGCCAGCAGCTTGCGGTTCGCCCCGAATTCACCCCTCCACTTT.